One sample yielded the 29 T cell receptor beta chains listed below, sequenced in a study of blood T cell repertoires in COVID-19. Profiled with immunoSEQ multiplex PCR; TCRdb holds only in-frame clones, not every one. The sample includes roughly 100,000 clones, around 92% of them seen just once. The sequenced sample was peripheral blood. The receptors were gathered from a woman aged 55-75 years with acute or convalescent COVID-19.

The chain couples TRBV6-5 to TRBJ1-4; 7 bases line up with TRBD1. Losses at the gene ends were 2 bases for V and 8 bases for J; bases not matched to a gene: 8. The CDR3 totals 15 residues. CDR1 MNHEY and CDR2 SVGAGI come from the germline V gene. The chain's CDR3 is CASSYGQAGEEKLFF. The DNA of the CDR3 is TGTGCCAGCAGTTACGGACAGGCAGGGGAGGAAAAACTGTTTTTT.

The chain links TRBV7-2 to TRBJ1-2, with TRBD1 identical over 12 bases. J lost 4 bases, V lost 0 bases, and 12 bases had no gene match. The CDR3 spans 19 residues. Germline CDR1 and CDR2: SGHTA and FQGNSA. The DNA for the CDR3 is TGTGCCAGCAGCTTAGCGGGAGCTGGGACAGGGGGCTTCTCCTATGGCTACACCTTC. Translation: CASSLAGAGTGGFSYGYTF.

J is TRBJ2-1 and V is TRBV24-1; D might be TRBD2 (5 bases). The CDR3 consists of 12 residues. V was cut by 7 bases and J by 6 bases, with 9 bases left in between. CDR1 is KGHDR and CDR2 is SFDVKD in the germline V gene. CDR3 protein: CATSRGINEQFF. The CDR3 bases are TGTGCCACCAGCCGGGGAATCAATGAGCAGTTCTTC.

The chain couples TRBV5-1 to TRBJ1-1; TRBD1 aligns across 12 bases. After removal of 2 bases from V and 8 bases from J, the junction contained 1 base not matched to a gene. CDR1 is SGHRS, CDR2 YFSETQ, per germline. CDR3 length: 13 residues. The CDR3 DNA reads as TGCGCCAGCAGCTTAGGGACAGGGGGCGAAGCTTTCTTT. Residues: CASSLGTGGEAFF.

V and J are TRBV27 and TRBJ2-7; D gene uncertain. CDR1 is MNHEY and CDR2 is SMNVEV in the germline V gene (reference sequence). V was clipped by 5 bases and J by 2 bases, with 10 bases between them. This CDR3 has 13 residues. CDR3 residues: CASSRDKTYEQYF. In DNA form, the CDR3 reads TGTGCCAGCAGTCGAGACAAGACCTACGAGCAGTACTTC.

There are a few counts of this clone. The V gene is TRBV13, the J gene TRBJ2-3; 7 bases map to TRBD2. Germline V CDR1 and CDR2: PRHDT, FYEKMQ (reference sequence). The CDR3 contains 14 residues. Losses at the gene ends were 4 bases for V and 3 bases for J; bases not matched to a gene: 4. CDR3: CASSSYGGTDTQYF. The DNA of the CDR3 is TGTGCCAGCAGCTCCTACGGGGGGACAGATACGCAGTATTTT.

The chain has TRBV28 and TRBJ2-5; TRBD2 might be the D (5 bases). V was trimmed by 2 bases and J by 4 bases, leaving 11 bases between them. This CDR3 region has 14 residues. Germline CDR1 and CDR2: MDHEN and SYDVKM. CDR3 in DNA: TGTGCCAGCAGTTTAAGACACCGGGGAGAGACCCAGTACTTC. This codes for CASSLRHRGETQYF.

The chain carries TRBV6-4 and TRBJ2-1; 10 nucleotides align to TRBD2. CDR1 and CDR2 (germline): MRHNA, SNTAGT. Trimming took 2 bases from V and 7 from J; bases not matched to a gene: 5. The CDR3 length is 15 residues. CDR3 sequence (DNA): TGTGCCAGCAGTGACCTAGCGGGAGTGGGGAATGAGCAGTTCTTC. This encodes CASSDLAGVGNEQFF.

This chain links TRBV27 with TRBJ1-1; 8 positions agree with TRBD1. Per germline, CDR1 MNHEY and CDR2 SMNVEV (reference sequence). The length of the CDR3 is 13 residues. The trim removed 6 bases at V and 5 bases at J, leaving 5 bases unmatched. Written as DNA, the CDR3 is TGTGCCAGCAGCGGACAGGGCTGGACTGAAGCTTTCTTT. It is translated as CASSGQGWTEAFF.

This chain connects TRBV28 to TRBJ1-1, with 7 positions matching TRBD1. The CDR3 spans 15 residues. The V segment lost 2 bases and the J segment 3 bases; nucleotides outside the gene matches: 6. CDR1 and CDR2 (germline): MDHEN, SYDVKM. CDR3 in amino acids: CASSLLQGHDTEAFF. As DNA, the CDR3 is TGTGCCAGCAGTTTACTACAGGGGCATGACACTGAAGCTTTCTTT.

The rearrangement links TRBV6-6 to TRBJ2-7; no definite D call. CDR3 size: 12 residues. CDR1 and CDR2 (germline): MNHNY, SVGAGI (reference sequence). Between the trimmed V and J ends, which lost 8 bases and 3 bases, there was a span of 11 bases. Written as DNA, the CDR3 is TGTGCCAGCGCGGTCACCCTCTACGAGCAGTACTTC. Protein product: CASAVTLYEQYF.

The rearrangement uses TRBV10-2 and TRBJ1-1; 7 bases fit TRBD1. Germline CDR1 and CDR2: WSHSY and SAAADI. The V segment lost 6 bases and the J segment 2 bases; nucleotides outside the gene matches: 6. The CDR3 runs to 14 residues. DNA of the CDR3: TGCGCCAGCAGACTGGGACAGCCAAACACTGAAGCTTTCTTT. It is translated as CASRLGQPNTEAFF.

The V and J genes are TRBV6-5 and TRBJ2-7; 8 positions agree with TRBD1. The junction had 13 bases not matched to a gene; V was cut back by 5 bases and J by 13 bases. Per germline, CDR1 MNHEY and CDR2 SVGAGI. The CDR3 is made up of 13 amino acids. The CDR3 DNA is TGTGCCAGCAGTCCAACTCGGACAGGGAGGAAATACGTC. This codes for CASSPTRTGRKYV.

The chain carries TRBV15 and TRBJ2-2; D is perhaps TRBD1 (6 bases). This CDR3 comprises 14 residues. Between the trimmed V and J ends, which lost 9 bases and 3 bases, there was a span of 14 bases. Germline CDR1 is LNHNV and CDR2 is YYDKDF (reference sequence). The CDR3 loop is CATMGAEYTGELFF. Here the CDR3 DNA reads TGTGCCACGATGGGGGCCGAGTACACCGGGGAGCTGTTTTTT.

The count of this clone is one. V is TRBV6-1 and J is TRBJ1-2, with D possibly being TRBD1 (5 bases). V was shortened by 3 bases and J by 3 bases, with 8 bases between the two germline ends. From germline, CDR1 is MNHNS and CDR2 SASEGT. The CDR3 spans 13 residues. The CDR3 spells CASSEGGDYGYTF. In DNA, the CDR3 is TGTGCCAGCAGTGAGGGGGGAGACTATGGCTACACCTTC.

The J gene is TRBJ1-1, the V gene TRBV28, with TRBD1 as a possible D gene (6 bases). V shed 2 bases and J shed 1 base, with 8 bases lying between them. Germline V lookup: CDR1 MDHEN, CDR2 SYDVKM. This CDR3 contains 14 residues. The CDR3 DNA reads TGTGCCAGCAGTTTAGGGACAAAGAACACTGAAGCTTTCTTT. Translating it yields CASSLGTKNTEAFF.

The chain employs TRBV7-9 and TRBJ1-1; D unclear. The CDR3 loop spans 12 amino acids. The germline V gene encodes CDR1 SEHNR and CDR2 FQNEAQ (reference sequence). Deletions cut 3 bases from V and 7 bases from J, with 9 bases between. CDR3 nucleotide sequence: TGTGCCAGCAGCTTGATAGAGGATGAAGCTTTCTTT. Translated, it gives CASSLIEDEAFF.

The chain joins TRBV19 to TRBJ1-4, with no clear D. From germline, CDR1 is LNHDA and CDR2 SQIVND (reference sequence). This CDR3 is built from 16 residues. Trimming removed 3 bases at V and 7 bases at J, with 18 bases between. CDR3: CASSMSKTTVAEKLFF. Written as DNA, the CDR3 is TGTGCCAGTAGTATGAGTAAGACTACAGTGGCTGAAAAACTGTTTTTT. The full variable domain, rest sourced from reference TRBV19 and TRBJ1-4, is DGGITQSPKYLFRKEGQNVTLSCEQNLNHDAMYWYRQDPGQGLRLIYYSQIVNDFQKGDIAEGYSVSREKKESFPLTVTSAQKNPTAFYLCASSMSKTTVAEKLFFGSGTQLSVL.

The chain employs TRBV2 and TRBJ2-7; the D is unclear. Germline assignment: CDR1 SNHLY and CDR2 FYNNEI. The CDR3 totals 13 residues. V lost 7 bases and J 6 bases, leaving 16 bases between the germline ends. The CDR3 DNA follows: TGTGCCAGCAAACCTTCAGATATAGCCGAGCAGTACGTC. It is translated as CASKPSDIAEQYV.

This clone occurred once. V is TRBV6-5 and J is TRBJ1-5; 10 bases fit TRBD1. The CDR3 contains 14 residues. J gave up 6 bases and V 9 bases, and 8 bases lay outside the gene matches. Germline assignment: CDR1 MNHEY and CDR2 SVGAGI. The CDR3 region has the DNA TGTGCCAGTGGGACAGGGGAAGGTCTTCAGCCCCAGCATTTT. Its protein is CASGTGEGLQPQHF.

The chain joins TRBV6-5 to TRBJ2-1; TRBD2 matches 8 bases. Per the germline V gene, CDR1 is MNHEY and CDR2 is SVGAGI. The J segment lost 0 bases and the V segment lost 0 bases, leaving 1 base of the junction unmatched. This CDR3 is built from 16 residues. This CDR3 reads CASSYSSGSSYNEQFF. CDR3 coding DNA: TGTGCCAGCAGTTACTCAAGCGGGAGCTCCTACAATGAGCAGTTCTTC.

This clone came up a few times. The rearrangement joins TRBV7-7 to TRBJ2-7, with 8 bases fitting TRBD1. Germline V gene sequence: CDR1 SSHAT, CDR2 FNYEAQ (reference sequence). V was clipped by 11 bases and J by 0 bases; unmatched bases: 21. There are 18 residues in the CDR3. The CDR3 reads CAPYRGQGARIGSYEQYF. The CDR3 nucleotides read TGTGCCCCCTATCGGGGGCAGGGGGCAAGAATCGGCTCCTACGAGCAGTACTTC.

This CDR3 is CASSFRQGPWTLHF. CDR3 DNA: TGTGCCAGCAGTTTTAGACAGGGCCCTTGGACCCTCCACTTT. The chain is built from TRBV27 and TRBJ1-6, with 7 positions matching TRBD1. The CDR3 length is 14 residues. After removal of 3 bases from V and 14 bases from J, the junction contained 10 bases not matched to a gene. Germline V gene lookup returns CDR1 MNHEY and CDR2 SMNVEV (reference sequence).

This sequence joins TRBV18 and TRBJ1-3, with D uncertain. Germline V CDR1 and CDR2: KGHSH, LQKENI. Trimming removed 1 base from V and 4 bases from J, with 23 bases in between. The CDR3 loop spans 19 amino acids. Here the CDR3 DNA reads TGTGCCAGCTCACCACAGGTGGGCCAGGTATCGCATTACGGAAACACCATATATTTT. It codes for CASSPQVGQVSHYGNTIYF.

Here the CDR3 reads CASSFGGSKYEAFF. The DNA for the CDR3 is TGCGCCAGCAGCTTTGGAGGCAGCAAGTACGAAGCTTTCTTT. V gene TRBV5-1 combines with J gene TRBJ1-1; D is unresolved. Germline V gives CDR1 SGHRS, CDR2 YFSETQ. V lost 2 bases, J lost 8 bases, and 16 bases lay in between. The CDR3 covers 14 residues.

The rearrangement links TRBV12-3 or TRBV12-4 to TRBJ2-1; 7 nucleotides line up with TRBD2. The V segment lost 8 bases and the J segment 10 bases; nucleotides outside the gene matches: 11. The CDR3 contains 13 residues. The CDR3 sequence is CASAREGPGEQFF. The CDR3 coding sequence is TGTGCCAGCGCTAGGGAGGGACCTGGGGAGCAGTTCTTC.

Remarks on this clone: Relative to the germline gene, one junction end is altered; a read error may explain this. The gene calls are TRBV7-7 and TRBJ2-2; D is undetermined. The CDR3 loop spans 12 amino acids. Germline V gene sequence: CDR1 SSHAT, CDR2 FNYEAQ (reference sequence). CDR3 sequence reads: CASSSTPGELFF. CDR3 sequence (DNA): TGTGCTAGCAGCAGCACTCCCGGGGAGCTGTTTTTT.

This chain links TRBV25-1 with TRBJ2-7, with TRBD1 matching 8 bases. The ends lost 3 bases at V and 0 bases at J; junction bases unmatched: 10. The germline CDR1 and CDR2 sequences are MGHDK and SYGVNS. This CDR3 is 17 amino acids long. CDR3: CASSDWGQARSSYEQYF. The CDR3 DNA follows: TGTGCCAGCAGTGATTGGGGACAGGCGAGAAGCTCCTACGAGCAGTACTTC.

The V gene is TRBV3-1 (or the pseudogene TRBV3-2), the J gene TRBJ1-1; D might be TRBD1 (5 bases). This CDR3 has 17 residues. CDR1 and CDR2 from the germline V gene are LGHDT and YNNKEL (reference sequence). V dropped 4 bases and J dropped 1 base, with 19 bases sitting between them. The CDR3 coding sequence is TGTGCCAGCAGCCCCTCCACTGGGATTACAGGGAACACTGAAGCTTTCTTT. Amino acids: CASSPSTGITGNTEAFF.